These T cell receptor beta chains were read from a single sample in a study of T cell clusters in autoimmune cytopenias. TCRdb reprocessed the multiplex PCR reads and keeps a single row for each CDR3 protein, giving no DNA. This specimen shows 6,000 or so distinct CDR3 sequences; the ten leading clones hold 20% to 25%. The data also belong to a second study, concerning T cell repertoires in aging, cancer and after chemotherapy.

The sequencing sample was made of peripheral blood. The receptors stem from a human donor in good health. CDR3s include the opening cysteine and the closing phenylalanine or tryptophan. Fields, in order: clone size, J gene, V gene, CDR3 protein. Not all rows give a size; the values are once, few, many and, for expanded clones, a class.

NA | TRBJ2-1 | TRBV12-3/TRBV12-4 | CANRGRSLGEQFF
medium-sized | TRBJ1-6 | TRBV19 | CASSIVQGGNSPLHF
NA | TRBJ1-2 | TRBV4-2 | CASSQAQEIYGYTF
NA | TRBJ2-2 | TRBV6-5 | CASRQAALETGELFF
NA | TRBJ1-1 | TRBV6-5 | CASRLDRNTEAFF
NA | TRBJ2-7 | TRBV6-5 | CASSEVWAGYEQYF
medium-sized | TRBJ2-1 | TRBV18 | CASSPRTAREQFF
medium-sized | TRBJ2-1 | TRBV5-6 | CASSPRDSVSYNEQFF
NA | TRBJ2-1 | TRBV10-3 | CAISDREGKISNEQFF
medium-sized | TRBJ2-7 | TRBV7-6 | CASSPPGGNAYEQYF
medium-sized | TRBJ1-4 | TRBV12-3/TRBV12-4 | CASRAEQGTNEKLFF
medium-sized | TRBJ2-1 | TRBV19 | CASSIVATEQFF
medium-sized | TRBJ2-7 | TRBV18 | CASSPGGGEQYF
NA | TRBJ2-7 | TRBV7-6 | CASSFDPDSYEQYF
NA | TRBJ1-1 | TRBV19 | CASSPRDKGFNGEAFF
NA | TRBJ2-5 | TRBV6-1 | CASSLGGDRGRETQYF
NA | TRBJ2-7 | TRBV7-9 | CASSQQGAGEAYEQYF
medium-sized | TRBJ1-3 | TRBV19 | CASSNQGHNTIYF
medium-sized | TRBJ1-1 | TRBV19 | CASKPTGWDEAFF
medium-sized | TRBJ2-3 | TRBV19 | CASSMRSGDTQYF
medium-sized | TRBJ1-5 | TRBV19 | CASSGRGRFGGNQPQHF
NA | TRBJ1-1 | TRBV13 | CASSSGTEAFF
NA | TRBJ2-7 | TRBV4-1 | CASSQSVLARYEQYF
NA | TRBJ2-5 | TRBV6-5 | CASSQLAEQETQYF
NA | TRBJ2-7 | TRBV12-3/TRBV12-4 | CASTPGARYEQYF
medium-sized | TRBJ2-1 | TRBV19 | CASRRPGSYNEQFF
medium-sized | TRBJ1-1 | TRBV19 | CASSIEGQGVNTEAFF
NA | TRBJ2-1 | TRBV5-4 | CASSLVPVGVSSNEQFF
medium-sized | TRBJ1-6 | TRBV19 | CASKGTQNSPLHF
medium-sized | TRBJ2-5 | TRBV27 | CASSSVSGRGQTQYF
medium-sized | TRBJ1-4 | TRBV19 | CASSIWGSEKLFF
NA | TRBJ2-3 | TRBV21-1 | CASTRGGRVTDTQYF
NA | TRBJ1-1 | TRBV18 | CASSPSGTGVITEAFF
NA | TRBJ1-1 | TRBV7-9 | CASSPGQGNTEAFF
NA | TRBJ2-1 | TRBV20-1 | CSASHSRWASGGNEQFF
NA | TRBJ1-2 | TRBV20-1 | CSASPGFGSYGYTF
medium-sized | TRBJ1-4 | TRBV27 | CASSTGQYGPNEKLFF
NA | TRBJ2-3 | TRBV7-3 | CASSPQGGETQYF
NA | TRBJ1-2 | TRBV24-1 | CATSDPGNPLDGYTF
medium-sized | TRBJ2-3 | TRBV19 | CASSIGGAADTQYF
NA | TRBJ1-1 | TRBV18 | CASSPDRGRMNTEAFF
medium-sized | TRBJ2-5 | TRBV6-5 | CASSYHASGEETQYF
NA | TRBJ1-1 | TRBV10-3 | CAIRRGMNTEAFF
NA | TRBJ2-7 | TRBV7-9 | CASSSPGQGAYEQYF
NA | TRBJ1-1 | TRBV5-1 | CASQRRTGGLGSTEAFF
NA | TRBJ2-3 | TRBV4-3 | CASSQVGGGGTDTQYF
medium-sized | TRBJ2-1 | TRBV19 | CASSTSLGTYSYNEQFF
NA | TRBJ1-2 | TRBV7-9 | CASSSYGQPHYGYTF
NA | TRBJ2-5 | TRBV10-3 | CAIQGIGETQYF
NA | TRBJ2-5 | TRBV20-1 | CSARGLGETQYF
NA | TRBJ2-7 | TRBV6-1 | CASSERGPYEQYF
medium-sized | TRBJ1-2 | TRBV27 | CASSGQNYGYTF
NA | TRBJ1-2 | TRBV7-2 | CASSLARESYGYTF
NA | TRBJ1-5 | TRBV5-6 | CASSLRPDYSNQPQHF
medium-sized | TRBJ2-5 | TRBV6-5 | CASSYSGREAGETQYF